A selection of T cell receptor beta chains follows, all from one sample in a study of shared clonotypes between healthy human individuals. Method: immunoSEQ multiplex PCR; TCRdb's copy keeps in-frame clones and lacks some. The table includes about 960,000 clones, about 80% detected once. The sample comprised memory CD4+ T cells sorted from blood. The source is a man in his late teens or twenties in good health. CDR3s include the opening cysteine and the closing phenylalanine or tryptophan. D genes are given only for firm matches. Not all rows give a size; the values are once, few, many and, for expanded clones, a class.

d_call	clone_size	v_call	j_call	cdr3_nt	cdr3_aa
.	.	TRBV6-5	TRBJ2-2	TGTGCCAGCAGTTACCTCACCGGGGAGCTGTTTTTT	CASSYLTGELFF
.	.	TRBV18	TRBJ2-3	TGTGCCAGCTGCCGGCAGGGTCAAGCAGATACGCAGTATTTT	CASCRQGQADTQYF
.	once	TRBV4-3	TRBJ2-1	TGCGCCAGCAGCCAAGAATTGGGGGTTCGGGCCAATGAGCAGTTCTTC	CASSQELGVRANEQFF
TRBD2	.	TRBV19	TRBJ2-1	TGTGCCAGTAGGACTAGCGTCTCAGGGACTGGAGCTGAGATCTTC	CASRTSVSGTGAEIF
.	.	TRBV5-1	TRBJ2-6	TGCGCCAGCAGCCTAACAGTCTCTGGGGCCAACGTCCTGACTTTC	CASSLTVSGANVLTF
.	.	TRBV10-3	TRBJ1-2	TGTGCCATCAGTGAGAACTATGGCTACACCTTC	CAISENYGYTF
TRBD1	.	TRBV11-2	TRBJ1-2	TGTGCCAGCAGCCCCATCCGGTCGGACAGGGGGCGAGGCTACACCTTC	CASSPIRSDRGRGYTF
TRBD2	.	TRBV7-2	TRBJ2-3	TGTGCCAGCAGCTTAGGGTCTAGCGGTTTCCCAGATACGCAGTATTTT	CASSLGSSGFPDTQYF
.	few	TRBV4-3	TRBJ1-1	TGCGCCAGCAGCCCCATGGGGCTGGCCGACACTGAAGCTTTCTTT	CASSPMGLADTEAFF
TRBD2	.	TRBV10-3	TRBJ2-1	TGTGCCATCAGTGAGTCCTATGGGCTAGCGGGAGGCAATGAGCAGTTCTTC	CAISESYGLAGGNEQFF
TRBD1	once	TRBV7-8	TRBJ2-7	TGTGCCAGCAGCCGGGACAGTTTATACGAGCAGTACTTC	CASSRDSLYEQYF
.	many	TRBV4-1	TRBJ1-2	TGCGCCAGCAGCCAAGATAACGCTGCCATCTATGGCTACACCTTC	CASSQDNAAIYGYTF
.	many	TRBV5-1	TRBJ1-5	TGCGCCAGCAGCATCCCCCTTTATAGCAATCAGCCCCAGCATTTT	CASSIPLYSNQPQHF
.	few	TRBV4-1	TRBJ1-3	TGCGCCAGCAGCCAAGAAATGGGGCCGGCAAACACCATATATTTT	CASSQEMGPANTIYF
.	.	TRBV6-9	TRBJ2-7	TGTGCCAGCAGTGAGCACGCGATAAACGGCAGGGCGGAGGAGCAGTACTTC	CASSEHAINGRAEEQYF
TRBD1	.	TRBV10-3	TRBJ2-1	TGTGCCATCAGTGAGTCGTTAGGACAGGGTATGGGAAATGAGCAGTTCTTC	CAISESLGQGMGNEQFF
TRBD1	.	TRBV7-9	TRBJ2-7	TGTGCCAGCAGCTTAAACACAGGGGACGAGCAGTACTTC	CASSLNTGDEQYF
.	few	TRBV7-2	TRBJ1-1	TGTGCCAGCAGCTTCGGGGCGGGAAGGACTGAAGCTTTCTTT	CASSFGAGRTEAFF
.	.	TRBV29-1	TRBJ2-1	TGCAGCGTTGAAATCGGACTGGGATCTGAGCAGTTCTTC	CSVEIGLGSEQFF
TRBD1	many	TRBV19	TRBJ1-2	TGTGCCAGTAGTAAACCCCAGGGGGCAAACTATGGCTACACCTTC	CASSKPQGANYGYTF
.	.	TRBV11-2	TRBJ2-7	TGTGCCAGCAGCCAAGGGCGGACCTACGAGCAGTACTTC	CASSQGRTYEQYF
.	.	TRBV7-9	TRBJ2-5	TGTGCCAGCAGCTTCGGGGAGACCCAGTACTTC	CASSFGETQYF
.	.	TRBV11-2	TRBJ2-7	TGTGCCAGCAGCCAGCCCTTTAGAGGGAGTAATACCTACGAGCAGTACTTC	CASSQPFRGSNTYEQYF
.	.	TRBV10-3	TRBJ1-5	TGTGCCATCAGTGAGTCAAGGAGTAATCAGCCCCAGCATTTT	CAISESRSNQPQHF
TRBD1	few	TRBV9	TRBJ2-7	TGTGCCAGCAGCCAAACCCTACTGACAGGGAGCGGCGAGCAGTACTTC	CASSQTLLTGSGEQYF
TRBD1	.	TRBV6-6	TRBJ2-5	TGTGCCAGCAGTTACTCGACAGGGGGCCCGCAGTACTTC	CASSYSTGGPQYF
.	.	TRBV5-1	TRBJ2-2	TGCGCCAGCAGCTTGCGCCGGGGAAACGGGGAGCTGTTTTTT	CASSLRRGNGELFF
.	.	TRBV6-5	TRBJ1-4	TGTGCCAGCAGCCTTTCAGGGGTGGAAAAACTGTTTTTT	CASSLSGVEKLFF
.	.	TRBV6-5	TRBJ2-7	TGTGCCAGCAGTTCCCCAGCTGATGGCGAGCAGTACTTC	CASSSPADGEQYF